These 2 T cell receptor beta chains originate from one sample sequenced in a study of T cells and copy number aberrations in small-cell lung cancer (dated by TCRdb to 2020 to 2023). Library construction relied on the immunoSEQ multiplex PCR assay. The clones in this table, taken by TCRdb from immuneACCESS, are in-frame only. Not every clone is retained; where verified, under half of the shortfall comes from an unresolved V gene, and the cause of the rest is unknown. The sample table lists some 1,000 clones, around 94% of them with a count of one. Of the sample, about 2% is held by the ten largest clones. The sequenced sample consisted of tumor tissue. All receptors derive from a woman aged 45-60 years with small cell lung cancer.

V is TRBV14 and J is TRBJ2-3; TRBD2 matches 9 bases. The V gene's germline CDR1 is SGHDN and CDR2 FVKESK. Trimming took 5 bases from V and 6 from J; bases not matched to a gene: 12. This CDR3 has 16 residues. CDR3 in DNA: TGTGCCAGCAGCGAAGGGGCACTAGCGGGCGGGGATACGCAGTATTTT. Its protein is CASSEGALAGGDTQYF.

The CDR3 sequence is CASSFISSGRASEQFF. CDR3 bases: TGTGCCAGCAGTTTCATATCTAGCGGGAGGGCCAGTGAGCAGTTCTTC. The chain combines TRBV28 with TRBJ2-1; 12 positions match TRBD2. The germline CDR1 and CDR2 sequences are MDHEN and SYDVKM. The CDR3 runs 16 residues. Germline trimming cut 3 bases from V and 9 bases from J; bases unmatched to any gene: 9.